This T cell receptor beta chain appears in the sequencing data of a study of T cells in localized non-small cell lung cancer. TCRdb keeps only in-frame clones here, not all; method: immunoSEQ multiplex PCR. The sample records tens of thousands of clones, 65% to 90% being singletons. The CDR3 extends over 13 amino acids. CDR1 and CDR2 from the germline V gene are KGHSH and LQKENI. Between the trimmed V and J ends, which lost 2 bases and 0 bases, there was a span of 3 bases. The rearrangement joins TRBV18 to TRBJ2-3, with no clear D. The TCR comes from a male donor aged 60 or over with stage III lung adenocarcinoma. The sample consisted of peripheral blood, taken before any cancer treatment. The CDR3 protein is CASSPASTDTQYF. CDR3 DNA sequence: TGTGCCAGCTCACCAGCTAGCACAGATACGCAGTATTTT.